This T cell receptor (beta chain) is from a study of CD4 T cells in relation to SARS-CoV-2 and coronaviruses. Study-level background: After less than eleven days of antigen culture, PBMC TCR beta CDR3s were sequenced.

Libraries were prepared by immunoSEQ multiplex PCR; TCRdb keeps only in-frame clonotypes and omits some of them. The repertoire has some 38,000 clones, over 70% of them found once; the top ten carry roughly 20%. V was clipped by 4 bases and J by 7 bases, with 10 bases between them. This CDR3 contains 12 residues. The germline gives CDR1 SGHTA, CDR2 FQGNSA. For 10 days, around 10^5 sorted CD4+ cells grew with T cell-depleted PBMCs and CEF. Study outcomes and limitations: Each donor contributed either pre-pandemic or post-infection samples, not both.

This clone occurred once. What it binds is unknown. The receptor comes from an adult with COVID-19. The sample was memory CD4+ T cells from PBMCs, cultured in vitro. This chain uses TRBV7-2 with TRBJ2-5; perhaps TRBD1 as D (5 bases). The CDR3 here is CASSSLGLTQYF. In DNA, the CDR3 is TGTGCCAGCAGCTCGCTGGGGCTGACCCAGTACTTC.